Listed below are T cell receptor beta chains from one sample, sequenced in a study of blood T cell repertoires in COVID-19. Sequenced by immunoSEQ multiplex PCR; TCRdb stores in-frame clones only, minus some. The data contain 110,000 to 150,000 clones, 75% to 90% of them singletons. The sample taken for sequencing was peripheral blood. These receptors came from a human donor in a cohort sampled during active COVID-19. Both conserved end residues are part of each CDR3. A D gene is named only where the DNA matches it firmly. Size is stated for part of the rows, as once, few or many counts, or as a class when the clone is expanded.

>.|TRBJ1-6|TRBV5-1|.
CASSSGGPNSPLHF
TGCGCCAGCAGCTCCGGGGGGCCTAATTCACCCCTCCACTTT
>.|TRBJ2-3|TRBV27|.
CASSGGSSVDTQYF
TGTGCCAGCAGTGGGGGGTCCTCGGTAGATACGCAGTATTTT
>.|TRBJ2-1|TRBV15|.
CATSRDQGGYNEQFF
TGTGCCACCAGCAGAGATCAGGGGGGCTACAATGAGCAGTTCTTC
>few|TRBJ2-7|TRBV27|.
CASSLSRGGYEQYF
TGTGCCAGCAGTTTATCAAGGGGTGGGTACGAGCAGTACTTC
>.|TRBJ2-6|TRBV6-6|.
CASQNRAGANVLTF
TGTGCCAGCCAGAACAGGGCTGGGGCCAACGTCCTGACTTTC
>.|TRBJ1-6|TRBV13|.
CASSLSTAVANSPLHF
TGTGCCAGCAGCTTATCGACAGCAGTTGCTAATTCACCCCTCCACTTT
>.|TRBJ1-5|TRBV28|.
CASSLQVSNQPQHF
TGTGCCAGCAGTTTACAGGTTAGCAATCAGCCCCAGCATTTT
>once|TRBJ1-5|TRBV18|TRBD1
CASSSRTGWEPQHF
TGTGCCAGCTCTTCGAGGACAGGGTGGGAGCCCCAGCATTTT
>.|TRBJ2-1|TRBV7-2|TRBD2
CASSPMTSGRANEQFF
TGTGCCAGCAGCCCTATGACTAGCGGGAGGGCCAATGAGCAGTTCTTC
>.|TRBJ1-1|TRBV24-1|.
CATSRGMNTEAFF
TGTGCCACCAGTAGGGGGATGAACACTGAAGCTTTCTTT
>.|TRBJ1-4|TRBV7-9|.
CASSQRTVNEKLFF
TGTGCCAGCAGTCAGCGGACAGTCAATGAAAAACTGTTTTTT
>.|TRBJ1-5|TRBV19|TRBD1
CASSTTRDRGVDSNQPQHF
TGTGCCAGTAGTACTACCCGGGACAGGGGGGTGGATAGCAATCAGCCCCAGCATTTT
>.|TRBJ2-5|TRBV5-5|TRBD2
CASSRRGVGETQYF
TGTGCCAGCAGCCGCCGGGGGGTAGGAGAGACCCAGTACTTC
>.|TRBJ1-1|TRBV29-1|.
CSAARGTEAFF
TGCAGCGCCGCAAGGGGCACTGAAGCTTTCTTT
>.|TRBJ2-5|TRBV11-3|.
CASSDSKETQYF
TGTGCCAGCTCGGACAGCAAAGAGACCCAGTACTTC
>.|TRBJ1-6|TRBV5-6|.
CASSVDSGNSPLHF
TGTGCCAGCAGCGTCGACAGCGGGAATTCACCCCTCCACTTT
>.|TRBJ2-5|TRBV25-1|.
CASSEVRRGETQYF
TGTGCCAGCAGTGAGGTCCGGCGGGGAGAGACCCAGTACTTC
>.|TRBJ2-7|TRBV11-2|TRBD2
CASSLGRGRYEQYF
TGTGCCAGCAGCCTCGGGCGGGGGAGGTACGAGCAGTACTTC
>.|TRBJ1-6|TRBV11-3|.
CASSPARGSYNSPLHF
TGTGCCAGCAGCCCAGCCCGCGGCTCCTATAATTCACCCCTCCACTTT
>.|TRBJ2-1|TRBV2|.
CASSERTAEQFF
TGTGCCAGCAGTGAAAGAACAGCCGAGCAGTTCTTC
>.|TRBJ2-1|TRBV27|TRBD2
CASSLLIQLAGRINEQFF
TGTGCCAGCAGTTTACTTATCCAGCTAGCGGGCCGTATCAATGAGCAGTTCTTC
>once|TRBJ1-1|TRBV15|.
CATSRYSSLNTEAFF
TGTGCCACCAGCCGTTACAGCAGTCTGAACACTGAAGCTTTCTTT
>.|TRBJ2-1|TRBV11-3|.
CASSLGRGSGGEQFF
TGTGCCAGCAGCCTAGGCAGGGGAAGCGGCGGTGAGCAGTTCTTC
>.|TRBJ2-7|TRBV5-4|TRBD1
CASSLDRGRGEQYF
TGTGCCAGCAGCCTCGACAGGGGTCGGGGCGAGCAGTACTTC
>once|TRBJ1-1|TRBV11-2|TRBD1
CASSLGGQDRAFF
TGTGCCAGCAGCTTAGGCGGACAGGACCGGGCTTTCTTT
>.|TRBJ1-2|TRBV11-3|.
CASSLGPVRAIGYTF
TGTGCCAGCAGCTTAGGACCGGTCAGGGCGATTGGCTACACCTTC
>few|TRBJ1-6|TRBV27|TRBD1
CASSPRGQDNSPLHF
TGTGCCAGCAGCCCTAGGGGACAGGATAATTCACCCCTCCACTTT
>.|TRBJ2-7|TRBV6-5|.
CASSYSRGISSYEQYF
TGTGCCAGCAGTTACTCCCGGGGGATAAGCTCCTACGAGCAGTACTTC
>.|TRBJ1-6|TRBV6-6|.
CASRSQSTYNSPLHF
TGTGCCAGCAGATCACAGAGTACCTATAATTCACCCCTCCACTTT
>once|TRBJ2-3|TRBV19|TRBD2
CASSMTSSSTDTQYF
TGTGCCAGTAGTATGACTAGCTCCTCCACAGATACGCAGTATTTT
>few|TRBJ1-3|TRBV5-4|.
CASSRGQGAGGNTIYF
TGTGCCAGCAGCCGGGGACAAGGGGCAGGTGGAAACACCATATATTTT
>.|TRBJ1-4|TRBV2|.
CASRGGVAVGKLFF
TGTGCCAGCAGGGGAGGGGTCGCCGTGGGAAAACTGTTTTTT
>.|TRBJ2-3|TRBV5-1|TRBD2
CASSPKGLETDTQYF
TGCGCCAGCAGCCCAAAGGGACTAGAAACAGATACGCAGTATTTT
>.|TRBJ2-5|TRBV6-5|TRBD1
CASSHPGGIKETQYF
TGTGCCAGCAGTCACCCAGGGGGTATTAAAGAGACCCAGTACTTC
>once|TRBJ1-2|TRBV30|.
CAWSPLNYGYTF
TGTGCCTGGAGTCCACTCAACTATGGCTACACCTTC
>once|TRBJ1-5|TRBV6-2/TRBV6-3|.
CASSYSQRQPQHF
TGTGCCAGCAGTTACTCCCAGCGACAGCCCCAGCATTTT
>.|TRBJ2-1|TRBV6-2/TRBV6-3|.
CASSYSRTGGYNEQFF
TGTGCCAGCAGTTACTCACGGACTGGAGGGTACAATGAGCAGTTCTTC
>.|TRBJ1-2|TRBV10-3|.
CAISEVDQYGYTF
TGTGCCATCAGTGAGGTCGATCAGTATGGCTACACCTTC
>.|TRBJ1-2|TRBV7-8|.
CASSLSGTWRWGYTF
TGTGCCAGCAGCCTTTCCGGAACCTGGAGATGGGGCTACACCTTC
>.|TRBJ1-1|TRBV10-3|TRBD1
CAITPGQGTEAFF
TGTGCCATCACCCCAGGACAGGGAACTGAAGCTTTCTTT
>.|TRBJ1-2|TRBV7-9|.
CASSLGGVSSGYTF
TGTGCCAGCAGCTTAGGTGGAGTGAGTTCGGGCTACACCTTC
>.|TRBJ1-3|TRBV6-1|.
CASSEDRSQGNTIYF
TGTGCCAGCAGTGAAGACAGGTCCCAGGGAAACACCATATATTTT
>few|TRBJ2-4|TRBV4-1|TRBD2
CASSTERLAGLSAKNIQYF
TGCGCCAGCAGCACAGAGAGGCTAGCGGGACTCTCTGCCAAAAACATTCAGTACTTC
>.|TRBJ2-5|TRBV5-1|TRBD2
CASSSKLAGQETQYF
TGCGCCAGCAGCTCCAAACTAGCGGGGCAAGAGACCCAGTACTTC
>.|TRBJ1-4|TRBV6-1|.
CASSEGPGGDEKLFF
TGTGCCAGCAGTGAAGGACCGGGGGGCGATGAAAAACTGTTTTTT